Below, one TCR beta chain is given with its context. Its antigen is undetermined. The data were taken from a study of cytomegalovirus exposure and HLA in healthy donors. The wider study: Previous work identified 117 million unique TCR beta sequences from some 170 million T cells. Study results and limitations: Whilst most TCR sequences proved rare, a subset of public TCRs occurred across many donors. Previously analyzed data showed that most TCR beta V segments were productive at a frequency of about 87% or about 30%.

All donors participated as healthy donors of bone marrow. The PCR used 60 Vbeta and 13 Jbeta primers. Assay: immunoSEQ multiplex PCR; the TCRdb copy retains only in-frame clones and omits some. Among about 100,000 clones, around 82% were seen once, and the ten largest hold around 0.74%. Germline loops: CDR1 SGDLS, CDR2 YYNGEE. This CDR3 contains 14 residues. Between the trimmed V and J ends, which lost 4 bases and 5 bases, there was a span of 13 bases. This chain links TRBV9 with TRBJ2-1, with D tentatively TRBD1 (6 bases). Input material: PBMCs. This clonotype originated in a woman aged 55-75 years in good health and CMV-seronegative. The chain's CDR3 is CASSPTDRHNEQFF. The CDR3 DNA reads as TGTGCCAGCAGCCCAACGGACAGACACAATGAGCAGTTCTTC.